These T cell receptor beta chains were read from a single sample in a study of blood T cell repertoires in COVID-19. Method: immunoSEQ multiplex PCR; TCRdb's copy keeps in-frame clones and lacks some. The sample holds 70,000 to 95,000 clones; 90% to 95% are singletons and the top ten take about 4.5%. Sequencing input: peripheral blood. The receptors here all came from a human donor with active COVID-19. The donor label of this sample is uncertain. Each CDR3 is given without its conserved first and last residue. Each record gives: V gene, J gene, CDR3 protein.

v_gene: TRBV9
j_gene: TRBJ2-1
CDR3aa: ASSVEGVNEQF

v_gene: TRBV7-9
j_gene: TRBJ2-1
CDR3aa: ASSFRLANEQF

v_gene: TRBV12-5
j_gene: TRBJ1-2
CDR3aa: ASGLRDRGGYT

v_gene: TRBV4-1
j_gene: TRBJ1-2
CDR3aa: ASTADQGYYGYT

v_gene: TRBV10-1
j_gene: TRBJ2-5
CDR3aa: ASSESRGPQETQY

v_gene: TRBV15
j_gene: TRBJ2-2
CDR3aa: ATSRGRGRELF

v_gene: TRBV2
j_gene: TRBJ1-1
CDR3aa: ASNKGAGNTEAF

v_gene: TRBV12-3/TRBV12-4
j_gene: TRBJ1-2
CDR3aa: ASSRDRGGYT

v_gene: TRBV2
j_gene: TRBJ2-7
CDR3aa: ASSDTTEAYEQY

v_gene: TRBV27
j_gene: TRBJ2-2
CDR3aa: ASSSRQGVNTGELF

v_gene: TRBV5-4
j_gene: TRBJ1-1
CDR3aa: ASSHVPVNTEAF